The present T cell receptor beta chain was sequenced within a study of T cell changes during pregnancy in multiple sclerosis (dated by TCRdb to between 2018 and 2021). Regarding the research as a whole: In women with multiple sclerosis, the researchers looked at how the T cell repertoire shifted as pregnancy progressed.

Remarks on this clone: No cognate antigen has been identified for it. The record has no base qualities; no much larger clone is one base away.

Compared with germline, V lacks 5 bases and J lacks 5 bases; bases without a gene match: 11. The germline V gene specifies MDHEN as CDR1 and SYDVKM as CDR2. Reading from cysteine to phenylalanine, the CDR3 counts 17 amino acids. Of the read, only the CDR3 DNA is kept; its 51 bases are in frame from base 1. The library relied on the immunoSEQ multiplex PCR assay. The table comes from immuneACCESS by way of TCRdb, which keeps in-frame sequences with V and J called. Part of the clones is missing from these tables; in studies checked, under half for an unresolved V gene and the rest for unknown reasons. The sample table contains more than 85,000 clones; only one count was recorded for 93% of them. The ten largest account for 1.2% to 1.5% of the sample.

This TCR was sampled from a female donor in good health, enrolled as a control in a pregnancy study. The chain uses TRBV28 and TRBJ2-7, with 14 bases matching TRBD2. The sequencing here drew on peripheral blood, taken in the third trimester of pregnancy. CDR3 reads: CASSPGTSGSYDDEQYF. The DNA sequence follows: TGTGCCAGCAGTCCGGGGACTAGCGGGAGCTACGATGACGAGCAGTACTTC.